This T cell receptor (beta chain) comes out of a study of regulatory T cells in long-lasting Graves disease. Arm-PCR of CDR3 regions and iRepertoire HTBI primers were the basis on which TCR beta libraries were built. TCRdb re-analysed the multiplex PCR reads in MiXCR, keeping a single row per CDR3 protein. The sample yields more than 450,000 distinct CDR3 sequences, more than 10% seen once. Germline lookup yields CDR1 GTSNPN and CDR2 SVGIG (reference sequence). Trimming took 0 bases from V and 9 from J, leaving 12 bases between them. The CDR3 spans 13 residues. Time point specified: newly diagnosed GD, antithyroid drugs for less than 3 months. Making the TCR library involved RNA that had been extracted from PBMCs. This clonotype was seen more than once but under ten times. These data also formed part of another study, on T cells in Graves' hyperthyroidism and ophthalmopathy.

Specimen: peripheral blood mononuclear cells (PBMCs), collected at new diagnosis, from a patient treated with antithyroid drugs. The genes are TRBV30 and TRBJ2-1; D is unresolved. This receptor was taken from a woman in her 30s with Graves disease. The CDR3 coding sequence is TGTGCCTGGAGTGTAAGGTCCCCGGGTGAGCAGTTCTTC. Translated, it gives CAWSVRSPGEQFF.